What follows are 8 T cell receptor beta chains derived from one specimen sequenced in a study of cytomegalovirus exposure and HLA in healthy donors. Primers included in the PCR were 60 Vbeta and 13 Jbeta primers. Produced via immunoSEQ multiplex PCR; TCRdb's table is partial and in-frame only. The data hold approximately 180,000 clones, with 84% observed a single time. The sequenced material came from PBMCs. These receptor sequences come from a girl between 5 and 17 years old in good health and CMV-seropositive.

The V call is TRBV6-5, the J call TRBJ1-1, with D unclear. V lost 7 bases and J 3 bases, leaving 12 bases between the germline ends. CDR1 and CDR2 from the germline V gene are MNHEY and SVGAGI. This CDR3 region has 13 residues. The CDR3 DNA follows: TGTGCCAGCACGAGGGATGTAGACACTGAAGCTTTCTTT. This translates into CASTRDVDTEAFF.

V gene TRBV10-1 combines with J gene TRBJ2-2, with unresolved D. V was clipped by 8 bases and J by 4 bases, with 14 bases between them. CDR1 and CDR2 (germline): WNHNN, SYGVQD (reference sequence). This CDR3 is built from 14 residues. The CDR3 DNA reads as TGCGCCAGCCGTCGGTACCCGGGCACCGGGGAGCTGTTTTTT. As protein: CASRRYPGTGELFF.

V and J are TRBV27 and TRBJ2-1, with TRBD2 identical over 8 bases. Trimming at V came to 9 bases and at J to 7 bases, leaving 11 bases not matched to a gene. Germline V gene sequence: CDR1 MNHEY, CDR2 SMNVEV (reference sequence). This CDR3 has 14 residues. CDR3 sequence: CASREGGVENEQFF. The DNA of the CDR3 is TGTGCCAGTCGGGAGGGCGGGGTGGAGAATGAGCAGTTCTTC.

The J gene is TRBJ1-1, the V gene TRBV6-1, with 8 bases matching TRBD1. In germline, CDR1 is MNHNS, CDR2 SASEGT. Trimming removed 6 bases from V and 7 bases from J; junction bases left unmatched: 10. CDR3 length: 14 amino acids. This CDR3 reads CASRQGESPHEAFF. The CDR3 DNA reads as TGTGCCAGCAGACAGGGGGAAAGCCCGCATGAAGCTTTCTTT.

The table lists this clone with a count of one. The rearrangement joins TRBV9 to TRBJ2-1, with D possibly TRBD1 on 5 matching bases. V lost 3 bases to trimming and J lost 4 bases, with 23 bases between them. Germline V lookup: CDR1 SGDLS, CDR2 YYNGEE. The CDR3 is 18 residues long. CDR3 sequence reads: CASSALDDSALLYNEQFF. The CDR3 DNA follows: TGTGCCAGCAGCGCCCTTGACGACAGCGCGTTACTTTACAATGAGCAGTTCTTC. Together with reference TRBV9 and TRBJ2-1, the CDR3 gives the full variable domain: DSGVTQTPKHLITATGQRVTLRCSPRSGDLSVYWYQQSLDQGLQFLIQYYNGEERAKGNILERFSAQQFPDLHSELNLSSLELGDSALYFCASSALDDSALLYNEQFFGPGTRLTVL.

The V gene is TRBV6-1, the J gene TRBJ1-5, with a tentative D call TRBD1 (5 bases). Germline values: CDR1 MNHNS, CDR2 SASEGT. V was shortened by 2 bases and J by 3 bases, with 11 bases between the two germline ends. The CDR3 contains 15 residues. In nucleotides, the CDR3 is TGTGCCAGCAGTGAAAGGGGACTCTCCAATCAGCCCCAGCATTTT. Its protein product is CASSERGLSNQPQHF.

This chain joins TRBV30 and TRBJ1-2; D not resolved. Germline V lookup: CDR1 GTSNPN, CDR2 SVGIG (reference sequence). CDR3 length: 12 amino acids. Trimming took off 7 bases at V and 4 bases at J, with 13 bases between the two ends. For the CDR3, the DNA is TGTGCCTCCCCTAAGCGAGTCTATGGCTACACCTTC. This codes for CASPKRVYGYTF.

The chain is built from TRBV5-5 and TRBJ2-7, with D perhaps TRBD2 (6 bases). The germline V and J ends were trimmed by 0 bases and 6 bases, with 7 bases remaining between them. From germline, CDR1 is SGHKS and CDR2 YYEKEE (reference sequence). The CDR3 runs to 12 residues. This CDR3 is CASSLGGGEQYF. As DNA, the CDR3 is TGTGCCAGCAGCTTGGGGGGAGGCGAGCAGTACTTC.